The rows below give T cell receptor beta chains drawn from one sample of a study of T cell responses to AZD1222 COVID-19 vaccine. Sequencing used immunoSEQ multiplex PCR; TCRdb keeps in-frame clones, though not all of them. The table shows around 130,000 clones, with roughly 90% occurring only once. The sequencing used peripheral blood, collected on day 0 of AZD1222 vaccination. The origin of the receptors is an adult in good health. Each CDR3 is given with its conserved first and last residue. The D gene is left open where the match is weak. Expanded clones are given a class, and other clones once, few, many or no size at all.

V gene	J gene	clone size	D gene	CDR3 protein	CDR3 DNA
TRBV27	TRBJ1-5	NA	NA	CASSLGGGSNQPQHF	TGTGCCAGCAGTTTAGGGGGGGGGAGCAATCAGCCCCAGCATTTT
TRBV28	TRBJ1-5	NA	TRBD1	CATARDRGHQPQHF	TGTGCCACCGCGCGGGACAGGGGACATCAGCCCCAGCATTTT
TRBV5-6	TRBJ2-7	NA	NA	CASSSPPKGSYEQYF	TGTGCCAGCAGCTCTCCACCGAAGGGCTCCTACGAGCAGTACTTC
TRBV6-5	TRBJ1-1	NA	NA	CASSYNQGGTEAFF	TGTGCCAGCAGTTACAATCAGGGTGGAACTGAAGCTTTCTTT
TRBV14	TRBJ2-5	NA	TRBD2	CASSQDRDYGRETQYF	TGTGCCAGCAGCCAAGATAGGGACTATGGAAGGGAGACCCAGTACTTC
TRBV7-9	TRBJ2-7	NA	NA	CASSLAGDEQYF	TGTGCCAGCAGCTTAGCAGGGGACGAGCAGTACTTC
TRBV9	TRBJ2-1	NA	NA	CASSVGDYEQFF	TGTGCCAGCAGCGTCGGGGATTATGAGCAGTTCTTC
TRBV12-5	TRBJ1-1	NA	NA	CASGLPTRQNTEAFF	TGTGCTAGTGGTTTGCCGACCAGACAGAACACTGAAGCTTTCTTT
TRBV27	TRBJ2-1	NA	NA	CASLPAGPKHNEQFF	TGTGCCAGCCTGCCCGCGGGACCCAAACACAATGAGCAGTTCTTC
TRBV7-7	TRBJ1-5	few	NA	CASSLEGPFVNQPQHF	TGTGCCAGCAGCTTAGAAGGTCCGTTCGTCAATCAGCCCCAGCATTTT
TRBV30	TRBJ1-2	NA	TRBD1	CAWSVINRGKYTF	TGTGCCTGGAGTGTAATAAACAGGGGAAAGTACACCTTC
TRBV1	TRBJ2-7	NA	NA	CTSSHADGAAHEQYF	TGCACCAGCAGCCATGCCGACGGGGCTGCCCACGAGCAGTACTTC
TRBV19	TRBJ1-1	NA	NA	CASISAWGLNTEAFF	TGTGCCAGTATATCTGCGTGGGGGTTGAACACTGAAGCTTTCTTT
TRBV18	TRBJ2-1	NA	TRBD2	CASSPVTSEQFF	TGTGCCAGCTCACCAGTGACTAGCGAGCAGTTCTTC
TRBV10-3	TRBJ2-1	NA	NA	CAIGGGEGRPYNEQFF	TGTGCCATCGGTGGGGGTGAGGGACGTCCCTACAATGAGCAGTTCTTC
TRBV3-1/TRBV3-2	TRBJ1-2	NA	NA	CASSQEWGSGYTF	TGTGCCAGCAGCCAAGAGTGGGGGTCTGGCTACACCTTC
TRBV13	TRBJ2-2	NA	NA	CASFLSIGQPGELFF	TGTGCCAGCTTCTTATCAATTGGCCAGCCCGGGGAGCTGTTTTTT
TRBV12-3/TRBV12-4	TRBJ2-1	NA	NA	CASRAGYEQFF	TGTGCCAGCAGGGCTGGGTATGAGCAGTTCTTC
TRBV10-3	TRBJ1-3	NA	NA	CAISDLGGSGSGNTIYF	TGTGCCATCAGTGACCTTGGGGGCTCCGGCTCTGGAAACACCATATATTTT
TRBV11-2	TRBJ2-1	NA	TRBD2	CASSFLGLAVYNEQFF	TGTGCCAGCAGCTTCCTGGGACTAGCGGTCTACAATGAGCAGTTCTTC
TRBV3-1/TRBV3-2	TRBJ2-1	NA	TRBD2	CASSQDPGLAADEQFF	TGTGCCAGCAGCCAAGATCCCGGACTAGCTGCCGATGAGCAGTTCTTC
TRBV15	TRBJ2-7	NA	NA	CATSRDRASATYEQYF	TGTGCCACCAGCAGAGATCGGGCTAGCGCGACCTACGAGCAGTACTTC
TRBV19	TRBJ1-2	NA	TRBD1	CAIRDRGVTNYGYTF	TGTGCCATACGGGACAGGGGCGTAACTAACTATGGCTACACCTTC
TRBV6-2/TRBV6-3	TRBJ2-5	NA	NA	CASSYSAETQYF	TGTGCCAGCAGTTACTCGGCAGAGACCCAGTACTTC
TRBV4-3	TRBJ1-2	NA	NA	CASSQELRDNYGYTF	TGCGCCAGCAGCCAAGAACTACGGGACAACTATGGCTACACCTTC
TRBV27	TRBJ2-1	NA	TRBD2	CATPPSGRALNEQFF	TGTGCCACCCCGCCTAGCGGGAGGGCCCTGAATGAGCAGTTCTTC
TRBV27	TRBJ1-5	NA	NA	CASSPGTASNQPQHF	TGTGCCAGCAGTCCGGGGACGGCTAGCAATCAGCCCCAGCATTTT
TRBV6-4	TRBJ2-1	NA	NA	CASSSELYNEQFF	TGTGCCAGTTCTAGCGAGCTCTACAATGAGCAGTTCTTC
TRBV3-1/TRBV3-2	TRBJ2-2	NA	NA	CASSQAWEATGELFF	TGTGCCAGCAGCCAGGCTTGGGAAGCCACCGGGGAGCTGTTTTTT
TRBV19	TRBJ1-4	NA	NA	CASSTLGTNEKLFF	TGTGCCAGTAGTACTCTTGGAACTAATGAAAAACTGTTTTTT
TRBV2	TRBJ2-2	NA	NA	CASTSQGPGELFF	TGTGCCAGCACAAGTCAGGGCCCCGGGGAGCTGTTTTTT
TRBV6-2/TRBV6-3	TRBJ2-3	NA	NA	CASSYPARGTDTQYF	TGTGCCAGCAGTTACCCGGCCAGGGGCACAGATACGCAGTATTTT
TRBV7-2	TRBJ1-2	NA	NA	CASSLGGNKYGYTF	TGTGCCAGCAGCTTAGGGGGGAATAAGTATGGCTACACCTTC
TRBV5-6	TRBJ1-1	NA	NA	CASSLGSPNTEAFF	TGTGCCAGCAGCTTAGGTTCCCCGAACACTGAAGCTTTCTTT
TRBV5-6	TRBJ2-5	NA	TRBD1	CASSTGEQETQYF	TGTGCCAGCAGTACAGGGGAACAAGAGACCCAGTACTTC
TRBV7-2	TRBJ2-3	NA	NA	CASSFASTTDTQYF	TGTGCCAGCAGCTTCGCCTCTACCACAGATACGCAGTATTTT
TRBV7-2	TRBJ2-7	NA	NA	CASSSQWVSYEQYF	TGTGCCAGCAGCTCTCAATGGGTCTCCTACGAGCAGTACTTC